This T cell receptor beta chain was identified in a study of PD-1 blockade in mismatch repair-deficient tumors (dated by TCRdb to the late 2010s). As for the study more broadly: Between late 2013 and 2016, the trial enrolled 65 to 95 consecutive patients with around 11 types of mismatch repair-deficient cancer, all of whom had received prior treatment and were progressing. Deep sequencing of TCR CDR3 regions was used to track tumor-associated T cell clones in peripheral blood of patients responding to PD-1 blockade. General findings and caveats noted by the study authors: Clones residing in the tumor, which were often undetectable in blood before treatment, expanded quickly after pembrolizumab and then contracted, generally before radiologic responses.

The cysteine opens and the phenylalanine closes a CDR3 of 13 amino acids. The only DNA kept is the CDR3, 39 bases in frame from the first base. Trimming takes 6 bases from V and 5 bases from J, and the germline ends sit 12 bases apart. As encoded in the germline V gene, CDR1 is ENHRY while CDR2 is SYGVKD. Mismatch repair deficiency in every enrolled patient was established by polymerase chain reaction or immunohistochemistry. TCR sequencing was carried out for a few patients who responded to pembrolizumab therapy. In the phase II trial, pembrolizumab PD-1 blockade was tested prospectively in advanced mismatch repair-deficient cancers, no matter which tissue of origin the cancers came from. Peripheral blood T cell samples were serially collected before and at multiple times after PD-1 blockade was started. Blood sampling times were reported as weeks after the first pembrolizumab dose. The library was generated by the immunoSEQ multiplex PCR assay. TCRdb provides this immuneACCESS table in a form limited to in-frame rearrangements. Some clones are lacking; in checked studies, under half of them reflect an unresolved V gene, and why the rest are absent is not known. In all, the sample holds about 100,000 clones, and 82% of those were seen once. Of the sample, about 6.3% is held by the ten largest clones.

Concerning this clone itself: Its specific antigen is unknown. Per-nucleotide qualities are absent, and no much larger clonotype sits a single base away.

This receptor was identified in an adult with mismatch repair-deficient cancer. The material was peripheral blood, obtained roughly 35 weeks after starting pembrolizumab. In this chain, TRBV10-3 is recombined with TRBJ2-3, with TRBD1 perhaps the D gene, on 6 matching bases. CDR3 loop: CAIRDGQLDTQYF. DNA sequence: TGTGCCATCAGGGACGGACAGTTAGATACGCAGTATTTT.